This T cell receptor (beta chain) derives from a study of beta chain features in type 1 diabetes. Expressed TCRB transcripts were sequenced because the entire RNA isolate underwent reverse transcription. Generated by immunoSEQ multiplex PCR, the TCRdb table keeps only in-frame clones and is missing some. The sample has under 250,000 clones, 14% seen once; the top ten hold about 0.026%. The CDR3 is 12 amino acids. V dropped 1 base and J dropped 11 bases, with 11 bases sitting between them. Germline V gene data show CDR1 as LNHDA and CDR2 as SQIVND (reference sequence). This sequence joins TRBV19 and TRBJ1-1; tentatively, D is TRBD1 (5 bases). Sequenced input: naive CD4+ T cells from blood. This TCR was recovered from a woman between 40 and 55 years old in good health. The CDR3 here is CASSIAGEKAFF. The CDR3 DNA follows: TGTGCCAGTAGTATAGCGGGGGAGAAGGCTTTCTTT.